This TCR beta chain was retrieved from a study of radiotherapy plus CTLA-4 blockade in lung cancer. CDR1 is MNHEY and CDR2 is SVGAGI in the germline V gene. CDR3 length: 13 residues. Trimming shortened V by 5 bases and J by 5 bases, and 12 bases separated the two germline ends. Libraries were prepared by immunoSEQ multiplex PCR; TCRdb keeps only in-frame clonotypes and omits some of them. The repertoire holds about 98,000 clones, with 82% as singletons. The specimen comprised peripheral blood, sampled from a patient treated with radiotherapy plus ipilimumab. This receptor was taken from a human donor with non-small cell lung cancer who had a partial response to radiotherapy plus ipilimumab. The chain carries TRBV6-5 and TRBJ2-5; D remains unclear. The CDR3 protein is CASSRGYTETQYF. The CDR3 nucleotides read TGTGCCAGCAGTCGCGGTTATACGGAGACCCAGTACTTC.